This TCR beta chain stems from a study of blood T cell repertoires in COVID-19. Study as a whole: Samples representing acute and convalescent COVID-19 were sourced from the United States, Italy and Spain. Sources were T cells, B-cell-depleted T cells, or PBMCs; the material itself was cDNA or gDNA.

The junction had 13 bases not matched to a gene; V was cut back by 2 bases and J by 3 bases. CDR1 and CDR2 from the germline V gene are SGHTA and FQGNSA. This CDR3 is 17 amino acids long. Clones were sequenced by immunoSEQ multiplex PCR, and TCRdb holds only the in-frame ones, with some missing. The sample holds over 110,000 clones, around 81% seen once. The chain is built from TRBV7-2 and TRBJ2-7; 7 nucleotides line up with TRBD2. The receptor comes from a human donor in a cohort sampled during active COVID-19. The sequenced material came from peripheral blood. The CDR3 reads CASSLSPSASGFYEQYF. CDR3 nucleotides: TGTGCCAGCAGCTTATCCCCCTCCGCTAGCGGCTTCTACGAGCAGTACTTC.